This TCR beta chain appears in the sequencing data of a study of shared clonotypes between healthy human individuals. Across the study: Researchers assigned three CD4 naive, three CD4 memory, two CD8 naive and one CD8 memory plate to each donor.

The trim removed 4 bases at V and 4 bases at J, leaving 6 bases unmatched. This CDR3 region has 14 residues. CDR1 is SNHLY, CDR2 FYNNEI, per germline. Measured with immunoSEQ multiplex PCR; TCRdb has only the in-frame clones, and not every one. The sample includes 150,000 to 200,000 clones, 85% to 95% seen only once; the top ten take about 0.07%. The sequencing sample was made of naive CD4+ T cells sorted from blood. The subset was: CD45RA+ positively selected. The chain carries TRBV2 and TRBJ1-1; 7 bases fit TRBD1. The sequence derives from a woman in her twenties or thirties in good health. CDR3 sequence reads: CASSADRSVTEAFF. The DNA for the CDR3 is TGTGCCAGCAGTGCGGACAGGTCTGTCACTGAAGCTTTCTTT.